Below, 26 T cell receptor beta chains from the same sample are listed, as sequenced in a study of early T cells in non-severe SARS-CoV-2 infection. Each CDR3 protein gets one entry after TCRdb re-called the 5' RACE reads with MiXCR. The sample has tens of thousands of distinct CDR3 sequences, about 10% seen once. Input material: whole blood. The receptor source for this set is an adult who was a healthcare worker with PCR-confirmed SARS-CoV-2 infection or an uninfected control (not recorded which).

Ten or more counts support this clonotype. J is TRBJ1-5 and V is TRBV7-2, with a tentative D call TRBD1 (6 bases). This CDR3 has 15 residues. V lost 1 base and J 3 bases, leaving 10 bases between the germline ends. CDR1 is SGHTA, CDR2 FQGNSA, per germline. The CDR3 region has the DNA TGTGCCAGCAGCTTAGTACAGGGAGCCAATCAGCCCCAGCATTTT. It is translated as CASSLVQGANQPQHF. Supplemented by reference TRBV7-2 and TRBJ1-5, the full variable domain reads GAGVSQSPSNKVTEKGKDVELRCDPISGHTALYWYRQSLGQGLEFLIYFQGNSAPDKSGLPSDRFSAERTGGSVSTLTIQRTQQEDSAVYLCASSLVQGANQPQHFGDGTRLSIL.

This clonotype occurred a few times. This sequence joins TRBV12-5 and TRBJ2-7; no definite D call. The ends were cut back, 8 bases at V and 4 bases at J, with 18 bases in the middle. The CDR3 runs 14 residues. From germline, CDR1 is LGHNT and CDR2 FRNRAP. In nucleotides, the CDR3 is TGTGCTAGTACTGGGCCGTCTTTCCAGTACGAGCAGTACTTC. Protein: CASTGPSFQYEQYF.

This clonotype was seen a few times. The rearrangement uses TRBV3-1 and TRBJ2-5; D might be TRBD2 (5 bases). Looked up from germline, CDR1 is LGHDT and CDR2 is YNNKEL (reference sequence). This CDR3 has 15 residues. V lost 0 bases and J lost 4, with 12 bases in between. The CDR3 sequence is CASSQDSGSGETQYF. The CDR3 bases are TGTGCCAGCAGCCAAGACTCGGGATCTGGAGAGACCCAGTACTTC.

The chain recombines TRBV4-3 with TRBJ1-6; unclear D gene. There are 16 residues in the CDR3. Germline lookup yields CDR1 LGHNA and CDR2 YSLEER. V gave up 0 bases and J gave up 8 bases, with 14 bases separating them. The CDR3: CASSQELGGSDSPLHF. In DNA form, the CDR3 reads TGCGCCAGCAGCCAAGAATTAGGTGGAAGTGATTCACCCCTCCACTTT.

V usage is TRBV12-3 or TRBV12-4 and J usage is TRBJ1-3; D gene unclear. The CDR3 has 14 residues. V lost 3 bases and J 4 bases, leaving 10 bases between the germline ends. CDR3 region: CASSFSFDGNTIYF. CDR3 bases: TGTGCCAGCAGTTTCTCGTTCGACGGAAACACCATATATTTT.

This clonotype was recorded many times. This chain connects TRBV2 to TRBJ2-1; a weak D match, TRBD1 (5 bases). The length of the CDR3 is 18 residues. Germline lookup yields CDR1 SNHLY and CDR2 FYNNEI. Trimming left V 0 bases short and J 3 bases short, with 18 bases between. Here the CDR3 reads CASSEAKGLWWHYNEQFF. The CDR3 DNA is TGTGCCAGCAGTGAAGCGAAGGGGCTCTGGTGGCACTACAATGAGCAGTTCTTC.

This clonotype was counted ten times or more. The V call is TRBV10-3, the J call TRBJ2-7, with unresolved D. This CDR3 has 15 amino acids. V was trimmed by 3 bases and J by 4 bases, leaving 16 bases between them. Germline V CDR1 and CDR2: ENHRY, SYGVKD. The DNA of the CDR3 is TGTGCCATCAGTGACTCCGCCTTGACTGGGTACGAGCAGTACTTC. Translated: CAISDSALTGYEQYF.

This clonotype was counted many times. V and J are TRBV27 and TRBJ2-7; D may be TRBD1 (6 bases). The germline CDR1 and CDR2 sequences are MNHEY and SMNVEV (reference sequence). This CDR3 is 15 amino acids long. Trimming took off 6 bases at V and 5 bases at J, with 20 bases between the two ends. DNA of the CDR3: TGTGCCAGCAGCCCATGGGAGACAGGCTCTGACGAGCAGTACTTC. This sequence encodes CASSPWETGSDEQYF.

This clonotype was found many times. V usage is TRBV20-1 and J usage is TRBJ1-5; possible D gene TRBD1, 5 bases. Germline V CDR1 and CDR2: DFQATT, SNEGSKA (reference sequence). The CDR3 runs 13 residues. Trimming pared 3 bases from V and 3 bases from J, leaving 9 bases between. The CDR3 DNA reads as TGCAGTGCTAGCAGGGATCCCAATCAGCCCCAGCATTTT. Protein sequence: CSASRDPNQPQHF.

The sample holds many counts of this clonotype. The genes are TRBV6-6 and TRBJ2-3; D call uncertain. Deletions cut 6 bases from V and 4 bases from J, with 14 bases between. Germline V lookup: CDR1 MNHNY, CDR2 SVGAGI (reference sequence). This CDR3 region has 14 residues. The CDR3 sequence: CASRPPLRADTQYF. For the CDR3, the DNA is TGTGCCAGCAGACCGCCCCTCCGGGCAGATACGCAGTATTTT.

This clonotype was seen a few times. The chain recombines TRBV5-6 with TRBJ2-1; D could derive from TRBD1 or TRBD2 (6 bases each). V lost 4 bases and J lost 6, with 17 bases in between. This CDR3 contains 15 residues. CDR1 and CDR2 from the germline V gene are SGHDT and YYEEEE. CDR3 coding DNA: TGTGCCAGCAGCCCGGAGTGGGGGGCAGCCAATGAGCAGTTCTTC. It encodes CASSPEWGAANEQFF. The full variable domain, with the rest looked up from reference TRBV5-6 and TRBJ2-1, is DAGVTQSPTHLIKTRGQQVTLRCSPKSGHDTVSWYQQALGQGPQFIFQYYEEEERQRGNFPDRFSGHQFPNYSSELNVNALLLGDSALYLCASSPEWGAANEQFFGPGTRLTVL.

This rearrangement joins TRBV30 to TRBJ1-1; D remains unclear. Germline V CDR1 and CDR2: GTSNPN, SVGIG (reference sequence). V was shortened by 2 bases and J by 0 bases, with 4 bases between the two germline ends. This CDR3 comprises 12 residues. CDR3 region: CAWSRMNTEAFF. For the CDR3, the DNA is TGTGCCTGGAGTAGGATGAACACTGAAGCTTTCTTT.

This clonotype was picked up many times. CDR3 residues: CASSLAGSTDTQYF. CDR3 DNA: TGTGCCAGCAGCTTAGCTGGATCCACAGATACGCAGTATTTT. The rearrangement links TRBV7-8 to TRBJ2-3; D ambiguous. V was shortened by 0 bases and J by 2 bases, with 6 bases between the two germline ends. The germline V gene has CDR1 SGHVS and CDR2 FQNEAQ. The CDR3 is 14 residues long.

At least ten counts were recorded for this clonotype. This CDR3 reads CASRRAGDSYEQYF. Written as DNA, the CDR3 is TGTGCCAGCAGACGGGCAGGGGATTCCTACGAGCAGTACTTC. This rearrangement joins TRBV7-9 to TRBJ2-7, with D perhaps matching TRBD1 (6 bases). This CDR3 contains 14 residues. Germline-derived CDR1 and CDR2 are SEHNR and FQNEAQ (reference sequence). V was clipped by 6 bases and J by 1 base, with 13 bases between them.

This clonotype appeared many times. This chain uses TRBV20-1 with TRBJ2-7; D may match TRBD1 or TRBD2 (5 bases each). Germline V CDR1 and CDR2: DFQATT, SNEGSKA (reference sequence). There are 15 residues in the CDR3. V was pared by 0 bases and J by 4 bases, with 16 bases between. Here the CDR3 reads CSARDPGAHPYEQYF. DNA for the CDR3: TGCAGTGCTAGAGATCCCGGGGCGCACCCTTACGAGCAGTACTTC.

This clonotype was recorded many times. This chain uses TRBV6-6 with TRBJ2-7; the D gene could be TRBD1 or TRBD2 (5 bases each). Germline values: CDR1 MNHNY, CDR2 SVGAGI (reference sequence). Trimming shortened V by 5 bases and J by 2 bases, and 16 bases separated the two germline ends. This CDR3 has 15 amino acids. The CDR3 region is CASSPTRGRAYEQYF. CDR3 DNA sequence: TGTGCCAGCAGTCCCACCCGGGGCAGGGCCTACGAGCAGTACTTC.

This clonotype was observed at least ten times. This sequence joins TRBV7-6 and TRBJ1-1; D gene uncertain. CDR1 SGHVS and CDR2 FNYEAQ come from the germline V gene. This CDR3 is 14 amino acids long. Trimming took 1 base from V and 4 from J, leaving 10 bases between them. The CDR3 loop is CASSLGQDTTEAFF. The CDR3 DNA follows: TGTGCCAGCAGCTTAGGGCAAGATACCACTGAAGCTTTCTTT.

This clonotype was detected many times. The rearrangement joins TRBV20-1 to TRBJ2-1, with D possibly matching TRBD1 (7 bases). Germline CDR1 is DFQATT and CDR2 is SNEGSKA (reference sequence). V was pared by 1 base and J by 3 bases, with 16 bases between. The CDR3 extends over 16 amino acids. The CDR3 sequence is CSARAVGRGDYNEQFF. As DNA, the CDR3 is TGCAGTGCTAGAGCCGTCGGCAGGGGGGACTACAATGAGCAGTTCTTC.

The CDR3 loop is CSAVRGSEQYF. CDR3 nucleotide sequence: TGCAGCGCCGTACGAGGGTCCGAGCAGTACTTC. The V call is TRBV29-1, the J call TRBJ2-7, with D perhaps TRBD2 (5 bases). CDR1 SQVTM and CDR2 ANQGSEA come from the germline V gene. V was shortened by 7 bases and J by 6 bases, with 13 bases between the two germline ends. This CDR3 spans 11 amino acids.

The chain employs TRBV11-3 and TRBJ1-4; possible D gene TRBD1, 6 bases. The germline gives CDR1 SGHNT, CDR2 YENEEA. The length of the CDR3 is 15 residues. Trimming pared 3 bases from V and 5 bases from J, leaving 13 bases between. CDR3 amino acids: CASSFTQGSNEKLFF. DNA for the CDR3: TGTGCCAGCAGCTTCACACAGGGTTCAAATGAAAAACTGTTTTTT.

This clonotype turned up a few times. This chain joins TRBV4-1 and TRBJ2-1; D is undetermined. V was trimmed by 5 bases and J by 4 bases, leaving 6 bases between them. Germline CDR1 MGHRA, CDR2 YSYEKL. The CDR3 has 12 residues. As DNA, the CDR3 is TGCGCCAGCAGCTCCTTATACAATGAGCAGTTCTTC. This codes for CASSSLYNEQFF.

This clonotype appeared many times. The chain combines TRBV28 with TRBJ1-5, with unresolved D. V was cut by 7 bases and J by 0 bases, with 13 bases left in between. The CDR3 has 15 residues. CDR1 and CDR2 from the germline V gene are MDHEN and SYDVKM. The CDR3 spells CASISAGYSNQPQHF. For the CDR3, the DNA is TGTGCCAGCATTTCTGCTGGGTATAGCAATCAGCCCCAGCATTTT.

This clonotype was seen at least ten times. This chain uses TRBV7-8 with TRBJ2-5, with 10 bases fitting TRBD2. V lost 0 bases to trimming and J lost 2 bases; unmatched junction nucleotides: 6. Germline CDR1 and CDR2: SGHVS and FQNEAQ. The CDR3 has 17 amino acids. The CDR3 DNA is TGTGCCAGCAGCTTAGCGGCTAGCGGGGGAGTTCAAGAGACCCAGTACTTC. Translated, it gives CASSLAASGGVQETQYF.

This clonotype was seen repeatedly, ten times or more. The V gene is TRBV11-2, the J gene TRBJ2-3, with D perhaps TRBD1 (6 bases). Per the germline V gene, CDR1 is SGHAT and CDR2 is FQNNGV. The CDR3 is made up of 14 amino acids. Trimming pared 5 bases from V and 1 base from J, leaving 10 bases between. The CDR3 nucleotides are TGTGCCAGCAGCCTGTGGACAGGCACAGATACGCAGTATTTT. Its protein product is CASSLWTGTDTQYF.

This clonotype was detected only a few times. CDR3 DNA sequence: TGCGCCAGCAGCTTGGCCACGGGGAAAAGCACCGGCTACACCTTC. It is translated as CASSLATGKSTGYTF. The rearrangement joins TRBV5-1 to TRBJ1-2; no clear D gene. The germline CDR1 and CDR2 sequences are SGHRS and YFSETQ. The V and J ends lost 0 bases and 8 bases respectively, with 17 bases between them. This CDR3 is 15 amino acids long.

This clonotype has more than one count but fewer than ten. The J gene is TRBJ2-7, the V gene TRBV29-1; D gene unclear. Per germline, CDR1 SQVTM and CDR2 ANQGSEA. This CDR3 region has 11 residues. V lost 0 bases and J 3 bases, leaving 3 bases between the germline ends. CDR3 bases: TGCAGCGTTGAAGAGTTCTACGAGCAGTACTTC. Translated, it gives CSVEEFYEQYF.